The rows below give T cell receptor beta chains drawn from one sample of a study of blood T cells in healthy people across ages. Using its own MiXCR run on the 5' RACE reads, TCRdb lists one record per CDR3 protein. The sample has fewer than 2 million distinct CDR3 sequences; 35% to 50% are singletons. Source material: blood. The source of these receptors is a human donor in good health. CDR3s include the opening cysteine and the closing phenylalanine or tryptophan. The D gene is left open where the match is weak. The size of a clone is reported for some rows only, either as once, few or many, or as a class for expanded clones.

size,V,J,D,CDR3,DNA
few,TRBV6-1,TRBJ1-6,TRBD1,CASSDFPARGQDSPLHF,TGTGCCAGCAGTGACTTTCCCGCCAGGGGGCAAGATTCACCCCTCCACTTT
-,TRBV7-8,TRBJ1-3,-,CASSLVENTIYF,TGTGCCAGCAGCTTAGTAGAAAACACCATATATTTT
few,TRBV6-5,TRBJ2-6,-,CASNPPGTNVLTF,TGTGCCAGCAACCCGCCTGGGACCAACGTCCTGACTTTC
-,TRBV6-5,TRBJ1-2,TRBD1,CASSWDRMRGYTF,TGTGCCAGCAGTTGGGACAGGATGAGGGGCTACACCTTC
once,TRBV13,TRBJ2-5,TRBD1,CASGLDRSEQYF,TGTGCCAGCGGCTTGGACAGGTCGGAGCAGTACTTC
few,TRBV28,TRBJ2-7,-,CASSFLWPGDPYEQYF,TGTGCCAGCAGTTTCCTCTGGCCAGGGGACCCCTACGAGCAGTACTTC
few,TRBV4-2,TRBJ1-2,-,CASSQERNNYGYTF,TGTGCCAGCAGCCAAGAAAGGAATAACTATGGCTACACCTTC
-,TRBV20-1,TRBJ2-1,-,CSASPDSNEQFF,TGCAGTGCTAGCCCTGACAGCAATGAGCAGTTCTTC
-,TRBV5-6,TRBJ1-2,-,CASSLGSSLSYGYTF,TGTGCCAGCAGCTTGGGGTCCTCCTTGAGCTATGGCTACACCTTC
-,TRBV12-3/TRBV12-4,TRBJ1-1,-,CASSMREGEAFF,TGTGCCAGCAGTATGCGGGAGGGTGAAGCTTTCTTT
-,TRBV5-1,TRBJ2-2,-,CASSLETSNTGELFF,TGCGCCAGCAGCTTGGAAACATCGAACACCGGGGAGCTGTTTTTT
few,TRBV12-3/TRBV12-4,TRBJ1-2,-,CASSLRKHYGYTF,TGTGCCAGCAGTTTAAGGAAACACTATGGCTACACCTTC
-,TRBV7-9,TRBJ2-1,-,CASSIVTEQFF,TGTGCCAGTTCGATCGTGACTGAGCAGTTCTTC
few,TRBV12-5,TRBJ1-2,-,CASGWIRRGYTF,TGTGCTAGTGGTTGGATTAGGCGGGGCTACACCTTC
few,TRBV5-1,TRBJ2-7,-,CASSFGLGAHEQYF,TGCGCCAGCAGCTTTGGACTGGGAGCTCACGAGCAGTACTTC
-,TRBV30,TRBJ1-2,-,CAWSNGGGYTF,TGTGCCTGGAGTAACGGGGGTGGCTACACCTTC
few,TRBV7-3,TRBJ2-3,-,CASSFGAGPTDTQYF,TGTGCCAGCAGCTTCGGCGCAGGGCCCACAGATACGCAGTATTTT